The 16 T cell receptor beta chains listed next were all sequenced from one sample in a study of blood T cell repertoires in COVID-19. Sequencing was performed with immunoSEQ multiplex PCR; in TCRdb, only in-frame clones are kept and a portion is missing. In the table there are roughly 200,000 clones, approximately 82% of which are singletons. The sequencing input was peripheral blood. These receptors originate from a man aged 35-49 years with active or convalescent COVID-19.

The CDR3 sequence: CASSNRVSSGNTIYF. The CDR3 DNA reads TGCGCCAGCAGTAACAGAGTGTCGTCTGGAAACACCATATATTTT. The V call is TRBV10-2, the J call TRBJ1-3; no definite D call. Deletions cut 5 bases from V and 1 base from J, with 12 bases between. Germline CDR1 WSHSY, CDR2 SAAADI. The CDR3 is 15 amino acids.

The V and J genes are TRBV11-3 and TRBJ2-1, with TRBD2 matching 8 bases. Trimming removed 0 bases from V and 8 bases from J; junction bases left unmatched: 9. Germline CDR1 and CDR2: SGHNT and YENEEA. The CDR3 totals 16 residues. This chain's CDR3 is CASSLERPGGSDEQFF. The DNA of the CDR3 is TGTGCCAGCAGCTTAGAGCGCCCGGGAGGGAGCGATGAGCAGTTCTTC.

The chain carries TRBV27 and TRBJ2-3, with D perhaps matching TRBD1 (5 bases). CDR1 MNHEY and CDR2 SMNVEV come from the germline V gene (reference sequence). V shed 0 bases and J shed 2 bases, with 9 bases lying between them. CDR3 length: 15 residues. The CDR3 loop is CASSLSGALTDTQYF. The CDR3 coding sequence is TGTGCCAGCAGTTTATCAGGGGCGCTCACAGATACGCAGTATTTT.

The chain links TRBV11-3 to TRBJ2-5; 9 nucleotides agree with TRBD2. The CDR3 spans 19 residues. Per germline, CDR1 SGHNT and CDR2 YENEEA. The V and J ends lost 8 bases and 0 bases, in that order; junction bases with no gene match: 19. CDR3 in DNA: TGTGCCAGCCGGAGAGTGGGGACCGGGACTAGCCGTTACCAAGAGACCCAGTACTTC. Amino acid sequence: CASRRVGTGTSRYQETQYF.

This sequence joins TRBV27 and TRBJ1-2, with 9 bases that match TRBD1. Germline CDR1 is MNHEY and CDR2 is SMNVEV (reference sequence). Trimming cost V 7 bases and J 4 bases; bases outside gene matches: 13. This CDR3 is 16 amino acids long. CDR3 bases: TGTGCCAGCACCGCGAGAGGACAGGGGCCTTTCTATGGCTACACCTTC. Its protein product is CASTARGQGPFYGYTF.

The J gene is TRBJ1-6, the V gene TRBV3-1 (or the pseudogene TRBV3-2); 8 bases align to TRBD1. The germline V gene has CDR1 LGHDT and CDR2 YNNKEL (reference sequence). CDR3 size: 18 residues. The J segment lost 12 bases and the V segment lost 0 bases, leaving 16 bases of the junction unmatched. This CDR3 is CASSQDAREDRDWVPLHF. In DNA form, the CDR3 reads TGTGCCAGCAGCCAAGATGCCCGGGAGGACAGGGATTGGGTACCCCTCCACTTT.

The rearrangement joins TRBV2 to TRBJ2-7; TRBD1 is a possible D gene (6 bases). The germline V gene encodes CDR1 SNHLY and CDR2 FYNNEI. V lost 5 bases, J lost 3 bases, and 11 bases lay in between. This CDR3 region has 13 residues. CDR3 region: CASSSRGDYEQYF. The CDR3 DNA is TGTGCCAGCAGTTCCAGGGGTGACTACGAGCAGTACTTC.

The chain combines TRBV5-1 with TRBJ1-4; D gene unclear. Per germline, CDR1 SGHRS and CDR2 YFSETQ. CDR3 length: 13 amino acids. V lost 0 bases and J 3 bases, leaving 3 bases between the germline ends. The CDR3 DNA reads as TGCGCCAGCAGCTTGGTATCTAATGAAAAACTGTTTTTT. This encodes CASSLVSNEKLFF. The full variable domain, completed using reference TRBV5-1 and TRBJ1-4, is KAGVTQTPRYLIKTRGQQVTLSCSPISGHRSVSWYQQTPGQGLQFLFEYFSETQRNKGNFPGRFSGRQFSNSRSEMNVSTLELGDSALYLCASSLVSNEKLFFGSGTQLSVL.

This clone was seen only a few times. The J gene is TRBJ2-2, the V gene TRBV2, with 10 bases matching TRBD2. With V trimmed by 5 bases and J by 5 bases, 8 bases remained unmatched. CDR1 SNHLY and CDR2 FYNNEI come from the germline V gene. CDR3 length equals 16 residues. The CDR3, as DNA: TGTGCCAGCAGTAGCGGGAGGGCCCCGGGAACCGGGGAGCTGTTTTTT. It codes for CASSSGRAPGTGELFF.

V is TRBV7-2 and J is TRBJ2-7, with 15 bases fitting TRBD2. Looked up from germline, CDR1 is SGHTA and CDR2 is FQGNSA. J lost 7 bases, V lost 5 bases, and 15 bases had no gene match. The CDR3 covers 18 residues. The CDR3 coding sequence is TGTGCCAGCAGCATGGGACTAGCGGGGGGACCCGCTTCGGGGGAGCAGTACTTC. Protein product: CASSMGLAGGPASGEQYF.

The genes are TRBV19 and TRBJ2-7; 14 bases line up with TRBD2. This CDR3 has 19 amino acids. After removal of 1 base from V and 6 bases from J, the junction contained 14 bases not matched to a gene. Germline V gives CDR1 LNHDA, CDR2 SQIVND (reference sequence). The CDR3 coding sequence is TGTGCCAGTAGTATAGGACTAGCGGGAGGGTGGTCCGGAGCCTTCGAGCAGTACTTC. Encoded protein: CASSIGLAGGWSGAFEQYF.

This sequence joins TRBV7-3 and TRBJ2-6; perhaps TRBD1 as D (7 bases). Trimming shortened V by 5 bases and J by 1 base, and 21 bases separated the two germline ends. Germline assignment: CDR1 SGHTA and CDR2 FQGTGA. The CDR3 has 19 amino acids. The CDR3 DNA follows: TGTGCCAGCAGCCCCCCTTCAGGGGGGACGGGTTCTGGGGCCAACGTCCTGACTTTC. Protein product: CASSPPSGGTGSGANVLTF.

This chain uses TRBV11-2 with TRBJ2-2; D is unclear. The germline gives CDR1 SGHAT, CDR2 FQNNGV. The CDR3 sequence is 13 residues long. V was pared by 5 bases and J by 0 bases, with 4 bases between. The CDR3 is CASSHTNTGELFF. As DNA, the CDR3 is TGTGCCAGCAGCCACACGAACACCGGGGAGCTGTTTTTT.

The chain uses TRBV24-1 and TRBJ2-5, with a tentative D call TRBD2 (7 bases). Germline V gives CDR1 KGHDR, CDR2 SFDVKD. Trimming took off 4 bases at V and 1 base at J, with 12 bases between the two ends. CDR3 length equals 15 residues. This CDR3 is CATSEGGRAQETQYF. Here the CDR3 DNA reads TGTGCCACCAGTGAAGGGGGGAGGGCCCAAGAGACCCAGTACTTC.

J is TRBJ2-7 and V is TRBV5-1, with 8 bases identical to TRBD1. In germline, CDR1 is SGHRS, CDR2 YFSETQ. V lost 7 bases to trimming and J lost 4 bases; unmatched junction nucleotides: 16. The CDR3 length is 16 residues. This CDR3 reads CASLRPKDRECYEQYF. Here the CDR3 DNA reads TGCGCCAGCCTACGGCCCAAGGACAGGGAATGTTACGAGCAGTACTTC. The whole variable domain, filled in from reference TRBV5-1 and TRBJ2-7, reads KAGVTQTPRYLIKTRGQQVTLSCSPISGHRSVSWYQQTPGQGLQFLFEYFSETQRNKGNFPGRFSGRQFSNSRSEMNVSTLELGDSALYLCASLRPKDRECYEQYFGPGTRLTVT.

This sequence joins TRBV10-2 and TRBJ2-1; TRBD1 matches at 7 bases. CDR3 length: 13 residues. Germline CDR1 and CDR2: WSHSY and SAAADI. Germline trimming cut 7 bases from V and 5 bases from J; bases unmatched to any gene: 5. CDR3 protein: CASTGQANNEQFF. The CDR3 nucleotides are TGCGCCAGCACTGGACAGGCAAACAATGAGCAGTTCTTC.